What follows describes a single T cell receptor (beta chain). Authors' analysis steps: The assay estimated nucleated cells by amplifying reference gene primers. This table comes from immunoSEQ multiplex PCR, and its TCRdb copy is limited to in-frame clones, with some not included. Clone size and the V and J calls come from that table; the DNA yielded D and trimming. The sample lists about 440,000 clones; more than 85% were seen once. This sample stems from a study of blood T cell repertoires in COVID-19. On the study more broadly: Acute and convalescent COVID-19 samples came from the United States, Italy and Spain. PBMCs, B-cell-depleted T cells, or T cells were the source of the cDNA or gDNA that made up the material.

The CDR3 extends over 12 amino acids. CDR1 GTSNPN and CDR2 SVGIG come from the germline V gene (reference sequence). Trimming stripped 3 bases from V and 4 bases from J, with 10 bases between. Sample: peripheral blood. The receptor comes from a woman aged 25-40 years with acute or convalescent COVID-19. This rearrangement joins TRBV30 to TRBJ2-7; a possible D gene is TRBD2 (5 bases). Here the CDR3 reads CAWSLGEYEQYF. DNA for the CDR3: TGTGCCTGGAGCCTCGGGGAGTACGAGCAGTACTTC.